The clone carrying this TCR beta chain came up once. The antigen remains undetermined. This sample is part of a study of identifying expanded T cells in peripheral blood. No infections or other immune events were documented during collection. The germline CDR1 and CDR2 sequences are LNHDA and SQIVND (reference sequence). The V and J ends lost 1 base and 8 bases respectively, with 15 bases between them. This CDR3 has 15 residues. Study conclusions and caveats: About 1.2 clones differed between technical replicates, versus about 17 and 20 over time. Variance in clone template counts between approximately two-week samples significantly increased with total template count across all healthy donors.

Assay: immunoSEQ multiplex PCR; the TCRdb copy retains only in-frame clones and omits some. Of around 130,000 clones in the sample, 86% were seen once. The source is a person aged 18 to 70 in good health. The chain is built from TRBV19 and TRBJ2-4, with D unclear. Sequenced: blood. CDR3 bases: TGTGCCAGTAGTATAGGAGGCGCGTTCTGGGACATTCAGTACTTC. Its protein product is CASSIGGAFWDIQYF.